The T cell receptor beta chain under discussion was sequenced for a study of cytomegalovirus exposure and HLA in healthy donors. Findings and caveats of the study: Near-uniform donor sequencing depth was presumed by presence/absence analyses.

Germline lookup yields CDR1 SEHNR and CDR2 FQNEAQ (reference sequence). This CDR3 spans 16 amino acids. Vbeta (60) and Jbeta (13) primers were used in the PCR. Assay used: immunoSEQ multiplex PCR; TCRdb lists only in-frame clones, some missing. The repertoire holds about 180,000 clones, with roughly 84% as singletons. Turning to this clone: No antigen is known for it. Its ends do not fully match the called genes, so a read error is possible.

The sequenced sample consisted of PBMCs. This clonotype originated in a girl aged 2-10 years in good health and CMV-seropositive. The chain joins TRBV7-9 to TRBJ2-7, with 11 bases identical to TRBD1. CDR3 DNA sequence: TGTTCCAGCAGCATCCGGACCGGGACAGGGGGAGGGCAGCAGTACTTC. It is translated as CSSSIRTGTGGGQQYF.